The rows below give T cell receptor beta chains drawn from one sample of a study of cytomegalovirus exposure and HLA in healthy donors. Assay: immunoSEQ multiplex PCR; the TCRdb copy retains only in-frame clones and omits some. The sample lists approximately 180,000 clones, around four fifths occurring once. The specimen sequenced was PBMCs. The receptors derive from a woman aged 40 to 55 in good health and CMV-seronegative. The CDR3 runs from the conserved cysteine through the conserved F or W. The order of the fields is J gene, D gene, V gene, clone size, CDR3 protein, CDR3 DNA. D genes are given only for firm matches. Clone size is given for some rows only: seen once, a few or many times, or a class if the clone is expanded.

j_call: TRBJ2-7; d_call: -; v_call: TRBV5-6; clone_size: -; cdr3_aa: CASSWGGAVSYEQYF; cdr3_nt: TGTGCCAGCAGCTGGGGGGGGGCCGTCTCCTACGAGCAGTACTTC
j_call: TRBJ1-1; d_call: TRBD1; v_call: TRBV9; clone_size: -; cdr3_aa: CASSGPGQGRAAFF; cdr3_nt: TGTGCCAGCAGCGGACCGGGACAGGGGAGGGCAGCTTTCTTT
j_call: TRBJ1-1; d_call: -; v_call: TRBV2; clone_size: -; cdr3_aa: CASSVVTVNTEAFF; cdr3_nt: TGTGCCAGCAGTGTCGTTACAGTAAACACTGAAGCTTTCTTT
j_call: TRBJ2-2; d_call: -; v_call: TRBV7-2; clone_size: few; cdr3_aa: CASSAPGANTGELFF; cdr3_nt: TGTGCCAGCAGCGCGCCGGGGGCGAACACCGGGGAGCTGTTTTTT
j_call: TRBJ1-5; d_call: TRBD1; v_call: TRBV27; clone_size: -; cdr3_aa: CASSTGQGGRGIYSNQPQHF; cdr3_nt: TGTGCCAGCAGTACCGGACAGGGCGGACGAGGGATATATAGCAATCAGCCCCAGCATTTT
j_call: TRBJ2-5; d_call: TRBD2; v_call: TRBV11-3; clone_size: -; cdr3_aa: CASSLGVSSGRAGETQYF; cdr3_nt: TGTGCCAGCAGCTTAGGGGTCTCTAGCGGGAGGGCCGGTGAGACCCAGTACTTC
j_call: TRBJ2-7; d_call: -; v_call: TRBV5-1; clone_size: -; cdr3_aa: CASSFGRASNEQYF; cdr3_nt: TGCGCCAGCAGCTTTGGCAGGGCGTCCAACGAGCAGTACTTC
j_call: TRBJ2-5; d_call: TRBD1; v_call: TRBV11-3; clone_size: -; cdr3_aa: CASSLPAGGKETQYF; cdr3_nt: TGTGCCAGCAGCTTACCAGCAGGGGGCAAAGAGACCCAGTACTTC
j_call: TRBJ1-1; d_call: TRBD1; v_call: TRBV10-3; clone_size: -; cdr3_aa: CAISSYRGRTEAFF; cdr3_nt: TGTGCCATCAGCTCATACAGGGGTAGGACTGAAGCTTTCTTT
j_call: TRBJ2-5; d_call: TRBD2; v_call: TRBV7-2; clone_size: -; cdr3_aa: CASSLTSGPQETQYF; cdr3_nt: TGTGCCAGCAGCTTGACTAGCGGACCGCAAGAGACCCAGTACTTC
j_call: TRBJ2-3; d_call: TRBD2; v_call: TRBV5-1; clone_size: -; cdr3_aa: CASNWRGSTDTQYF; cdr3_nt: TGCGCCAGCAACTGGCGGGGGAGCACAGATACGCAGTATTTT
j_call: TRBJ2-5; d_call: TRBD2; v_call: TRBV30; clone_size: -; cdr3_aa: CAWSELAGGETQYF; cdr3_nt: TGTGCCTGGAGCGAACTAGCGGGGGGAGAGACCCAGTACTTC
j_call: TRBJ2-1; d_call: TRBD1; v_call: TRBV14; clone_size: -; cdr3_aa: CASSKFTGVTSEQFF; cdr3_nt: TGTGCCAGCAGCAAATTTACAGGGGTAACTAGTGAGCAGTTCTTC
j_call: TRBJ2-1; d_call: TRBD1; v_call: TRBV18; clone_size: -; cdr3_aa: CASSPQGALFHNEQFF; cdr3_nt: TGTGCCAGCTCACCACAGGGGGCCTTATTCCACAATGAGCAGTTCTTC
j_call: TRBJ2-5; d_call: -; v_call: TRBV7-6; clone_size: -; cdr3_aa: CASSFHGGQETQYF; cdr3_nt: TGTGCCAGCAGCTTCCACGGGGGGCAGGAGACCCAGTACTTC
j_call: TRBJ2-5; d_call: TRBD1; v_call: TRBV6-8; clone_size: few; cdr3_aa: CASSYYFPTGRQETQYF; cdr3_nt: TGTGCCAGCAGTTACTACTTTCCGACAGGGAGACAAGAGACCCAGTACTTC
j_call: TRBJ2-7; d_call: TRBD2; v_call: TRBV5-6; clone_size: -; cdr3_aa: CASSPGGLAGGEQYF; cdr3_nt: TGTGCCAGCAGCCCGGGGGGACTAGCGGGAGGCGAGCAGTACTTC
j_call: TRBJ2-3; d_call: -; v_call: TRBV29-1; clone_size: -; cdr3_aa: CSVDEAWSSTQYF; cdr3_nt: TGCAGCGTTGATGAAGCGTGGAGTTCCACGCAGTATTTT
j_call: TRBJ2-7; d_call: -; v_call: TRBV4-3; clone_size: -; cdr3_aa: CASSQDGRVSYEQYF; cdr3_nt: TGCGCCAGCAGCCAAGATGGCAGGGTCTCCTACGAGCAGTACTTC
j_call: TRBJ1-5; d_call: -; v_call: TRBV19; clone_size: -; cdr3_aa: CASSIRGDQPQHF; cdr3_nt: TGTGCCAGTAGTATCAGAGGTGATCAGCCCCAGCATTTT
j_call: TRBJ1-4; d_call: -; v_call: TRBV11-2; clone_size: -; cdr3_aa: CASSLGSREKLFF; cdr3_nt: TGTGCCAGCAGCTTAGGGTCACGGGAAAAACTGTTTTTT
j_call: TRBJ1-2; d_call: -; v_call: TRBV29-1; clone_size: once; cdr3_aa: CVGGTDGYTF; cdr3_nt: TGCGTGGGGGGGACGGATGGCTACACCTTC
j_call: TRBJ2-1; d_call: TRBD2; v_call: TRBV23-1; clone_size: -; cdr3_aa: CASSQFEAGGSTRLNYNEQFF; cdr3_nt: TGCGCCAGCAGTCAATTTGAAGCGGGAGGGTCGACTCGACTAAATTACAATGAGCAGTTCTTC
j_call: TRBJ1-5; d_call: -; v_call: TRBV9; clone_size: once; cdr3_aa: CASSVDPQGTQPQHF; cdr3_nt: TGTGCCAGCAGCGTAGATCCACAGGGAACCCAGCCCCAGCATTTT
j_call: TRBJ2-1; d_call: -; v_call: TRBV7-9; clone_size: few; cdr3_aa: CSSSPAVGGGEEQFF; cdr3_nt: TGTTCCAGCAGCCCGGCCGTGGGCGGAGGGGAGGAGCAGTTCTTC
j_call: TRBJ2-1; d_call: TRBD2; v_call: TRBV18; clone_size: -; cdr3_aa: CASSPPGLAGGGGNEQFF; cdr3_nt: TGTGCCAGCTCACCACCCGGACTAGCGGGAGGAGGGGGCAATGAGCAGTTCTTC
j_call: TRBJ2-7; d_call: TRBD2; v_call: TRBV12-5; clone_size: -; cdr3_aa: CASGLGGTSGSYEQYF; cdr3_nt: TGTGCTAGTGGTTTGGGGGGGACTAGCGGTTCCTACGAGCAGTACTTC
j_call: TRBJ1-5; d_call: TRBD1; v_call: TRBV7-7; clone_size: once; cdr3_aa: CASSEGQFNQPQHF; cdr3_nt: TGTGCTAGCAGTGAGGGACAGTTCAATCAGCCCCAGCATTTT
j_call: TRBJ1-2; d_call: TRBD1; v_call: TRBV18; clone_size: -; cdr3_aa: CASSPSGQRAGYTF; cdr3_nt: TGTGCCAGCTCACCCTCGGGACAGAGGGCTGGCTACACCTTC
j_call: TRBJ1-2; d_call: -; v_call: TRBV4-3; clone_size: -; cdr3_aa: CASSQVAGGGYGYTF; cdr3_nt: TGCGCCAGCAGCCAAGTGGCGGGGGGTGGGTATGGCTACACCTTC
j_call: TRBJ2-1; d_call: TRBD2; v_call: TRBV7-6; clone_size: -; cdr3_aa: CASSLGSGRVGSSEQFF; cdr3_nt: TGTGCCAGCAGCTTAGGGAGCGGGAGGGTTGGATCGAGTGAGCAGTTCTTC
j_call: TRBJ1-2; d_call: -; v_call: TRBV11-3; clone_size: few; cdr3_aa: CASSLDRVPGGYTF; cdr3_nt: TGTGCCAGCAGCTTAGACAGGGTACCTGGTGGCTACACCTTC
j_call: TRBJ1-2; d_call: -; v_call: TRBV4-1; clone_size: -; cdr3_aa: CASSQDGDTHYGYTF; cdr3_nt: TGCGCCAGCAGCCAAGATGGGGACACACACTATGGCTACACCTTC
j_call: TRBJ1-3; d_call: -; v_call: TRBV18; clone_size: few; cdr3_aa: CASSPQRTAASGNTIYF; cdr3_nt: TGTGCCAGCTCACCACAAAGGACAGCCGCCTCTGGAAACACCATATATTTT
j_call: TRBJ2-7; d_call: -; v_call: TRBV6-1; clone_size: -; cdr3_aa: CASSELTDSYEQYF; cdr3_nt: TGTGCCAGCAGTGAATTGACAGACTCCTACGAGCAGTACTTC
j_call: TRBJ2-1; d_call: TRBD2; v_call: TRBV4-2; clone_size: -; cdr3_aa: CASSRVRKGLAGGPTYNEQFF; cdr3_nt: TGTGCCAGCAGCCGAGTGAGAAAGGGACTAGCGGGAGGGCCAACCTACAATGAGCAGTTCTTC
j_call: TRBJ2-1; d_call: TRBD2; v_call: TRBV6-1; clone_size: once; cdr3_aa: CASRGGVSYNEQFF; cdr3_nt: TGTGCCAGCAGGGGAGGGGTTTCCTACAATGAGCAGTTCTTC
j_call: TRBJ1-1; d_call: -; v_call: TRBV21-1; clone_size: -; cdr3_aa: CASSKEEGLTLSEDTEAFF; cdr3_nt: TGTGCCAGCAGCAAAGAGGAGGGTCTGACTTTAAGCGAAGACACTGAAGCTTTCTTT
j_call: TRBJ2-3; d_call: TRBD1; v_call: TRBV7-8; clone_size: -; cdr3_aa: CASSLAGTAYTDTQYF; cdr3_nt: TGTGCCAGCAGCTTAGCTGGGACAGCCTACACAGATACGCAGTATTTT
j_call: TRBJ2-1; d_call: TRBD2; v_call: TRBV4-2; clone_size: -; cdr3_aa: CASSQEGGLAAPGQFF; cdr3_nt: TGTGCCAGCAGCCAAGAAGGGGGACTAGCGGCCCCTGGTCAGTTCTTC
j_call: TRBJ2-1; d_call: -; v_call: TRBV6-1; clone_size: few; cdr3_aa: CASSEEGGGYNEQFF; cdr3_nt: TGTGCCAGCAGTGAAGAGGGAGGGGGCTACAATGAGCAGTTCTTC
j_call: TRBJ2-1; d_call: -; v_call: TRBV10-3; clone_size: -; cdr3_aa: CAISEYDRGGGEQFF; cdr3_nt: TGTGCCATCAGTGAGTATGACCGGGGAGGCGGTGAGCAGTTCTTC
j_call: TRBJ2-1; d_call: TRBD2; v_call: TRBV27; clone_size: few; cdr3_aa: CASSRSRGTTLTSSYNEQFF; cdr3_nt: TGTGCCAGCAGCAGAAGTAGAGGGACTACCCTGACTAGCTCCTACAATGAGCAGTTCTTC
j_call: TRBJ2-3; d_call: TRBD1; v_call: TRBV5-1; clone_size: -; cdr3_aa: CASSFQGASDTQYF; cdr3_nt: TGCGCCAGCAGCTTCCAGGGGGCGTCCGATACGCAGTATTTT
j_call: TRBJ1-3; d_call: TRBD1; v_call: TRBV5-4; clone_size: once; cdr3_aa: CASSNRTGGLGGNTIYF; cdr3_nt: TGTGCCAGCAGCAATCGGACAGGGGGCTTGGGTGGAAACACCATATATTTT
j_call: TRBJ2-1; d_call: TRBD2; v_call: TRBV6-5; clone_size: -; cdr3_aa: CASPSGNEQFF; cdr3_nt: TGTGCCAGCCCTAGCGGCAATGAGCAGTTCTTC
j_call: TRBJ1-2; d_call: -; v_call: TRBV4-1; clone_size: -; cdr3_aa: CASSQGGGLFSGGYTF; cdr3_nt: TGCGCCAGCAGCCAAGGGGGAGGACTGTTCTCAGGGGGCTACACCTTC
j_call: TRBJ1-2; d_call: -; v_call: TRBV27; clone_size: -; cdr3_aa: CASRQGNYGYTF; cdr3_nt: TGTGCCAGCCGCCAGGGGAACTATGGCTACACCTTC
j_call: TRBJ1-4; d_call: TRBD1; v_call: TRBV30; clone_size: -; cdr3_aa: CACGGGFEKLFF; cdr3_nt: TGTGCCTGCGGAGGGGGCTTTGAAAAACTGTTTTTT
j_call: TRBJ1-4; d_call: TRBD1; v_call: TRBV14; clone_size: -; cdr3_aa: CASSRTGGIGEKLFF; cdr3_nt: TGTGCCAGCAGCCGTACAGGGGGCATTGGAGAAAAACTGTTTTTT
j_call: TRBJ2-5; d_call: TRBD1; v_call: TRBV19; clone_size: few; cdr3_aa: CASSMHRGPQETQYF; cdr3_nt: TGTGCCAGTAGTATGCACAGGGGGCCCCAAGAGACCCAGTACTTC
j_call: TRBJ2-2; d_call: -; v_call: TRBV4-1; clone_size: once; cdr3_aa: CASSQSWTTNTGELFF; cdr3_nt: TGCGCCAGCAGCCAATCGTGGACAACGAACACCGGGGAGCTGTTTTTT